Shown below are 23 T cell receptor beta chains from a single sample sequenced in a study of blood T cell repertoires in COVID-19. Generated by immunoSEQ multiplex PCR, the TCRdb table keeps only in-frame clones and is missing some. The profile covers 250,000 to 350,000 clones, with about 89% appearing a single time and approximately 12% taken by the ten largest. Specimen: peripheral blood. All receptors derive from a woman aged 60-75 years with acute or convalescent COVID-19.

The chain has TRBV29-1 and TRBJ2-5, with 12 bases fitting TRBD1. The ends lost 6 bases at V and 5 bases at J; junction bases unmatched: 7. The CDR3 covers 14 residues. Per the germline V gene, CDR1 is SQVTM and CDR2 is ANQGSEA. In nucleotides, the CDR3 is TGCAGCGTCTCCGGGACAGGGGGCTTCGAGACCCAGTACTTC. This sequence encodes CSVSGTGGFETQYF.

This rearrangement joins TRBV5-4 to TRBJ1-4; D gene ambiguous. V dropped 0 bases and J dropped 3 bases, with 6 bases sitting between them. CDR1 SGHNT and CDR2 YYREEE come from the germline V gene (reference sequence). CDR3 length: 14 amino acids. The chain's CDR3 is CASSLGRSNEKLFF. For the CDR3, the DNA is TGTGCCAGCAGCTTGGGGAGGTCTAATGAAAAACTGTTTTTT.

The CDR3 DNA is TGTGCCAGCAGCTCTTACACCGGGGAGCTGTTTTTT. It codes for CASSSYTGELFF. This chain uses TRBV11-3 with TRBJ2-2; D call uncertain. The CDR3 contains 12 residues. V was pared by 4 bases and J by 3 bases, with 3 bases between. The germline V gene has CDR1 SGHNT and CDR2 YENEEA.

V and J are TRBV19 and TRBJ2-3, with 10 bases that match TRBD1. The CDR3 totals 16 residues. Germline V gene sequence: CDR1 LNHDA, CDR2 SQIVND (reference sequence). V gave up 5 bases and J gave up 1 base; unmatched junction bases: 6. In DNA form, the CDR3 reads TGTGCCAGTAGTTCTGACAGGGGGCTTGGCACAGATACGCAGTATTTT. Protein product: CASSSDRGLGTDTQYF. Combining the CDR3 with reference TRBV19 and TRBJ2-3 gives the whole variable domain DGGITQSPKYLFRKEGQNVTLSCEQNLNHDAMYWYRQDPGQGLRLIYYSQIVNDFQKGDIAEGYSVSREKKESFPLTVTSAQKNPTAFYLCASSSDRGLGTDTQYFGPGTRLTVL.

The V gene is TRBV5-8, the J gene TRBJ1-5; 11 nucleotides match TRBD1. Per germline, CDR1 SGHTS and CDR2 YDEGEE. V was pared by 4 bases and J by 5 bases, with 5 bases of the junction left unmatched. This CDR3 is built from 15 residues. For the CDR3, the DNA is TGTGCCAGCAGCCTGTGGACAGGGGGCGATCAGCCCCAGCATTTT. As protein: CASSLWTGGDQPQHF.

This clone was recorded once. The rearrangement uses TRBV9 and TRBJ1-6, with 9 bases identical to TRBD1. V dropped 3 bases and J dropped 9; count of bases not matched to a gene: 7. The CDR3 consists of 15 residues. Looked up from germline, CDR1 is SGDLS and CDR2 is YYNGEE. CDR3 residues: CASSEKQGASSPLHF. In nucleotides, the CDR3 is TGTGCCAGCAGCGAAAAACAGGGGGCTAGTTCACCCCTCCACTTT.

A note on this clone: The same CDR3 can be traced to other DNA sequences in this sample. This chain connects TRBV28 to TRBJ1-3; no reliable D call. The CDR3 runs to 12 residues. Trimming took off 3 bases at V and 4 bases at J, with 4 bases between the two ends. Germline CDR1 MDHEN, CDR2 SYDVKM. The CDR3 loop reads CASSFSGNTIYF. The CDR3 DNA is TGTGCCAGCAGTTTCTCCGGAAACACCATATATTTT.

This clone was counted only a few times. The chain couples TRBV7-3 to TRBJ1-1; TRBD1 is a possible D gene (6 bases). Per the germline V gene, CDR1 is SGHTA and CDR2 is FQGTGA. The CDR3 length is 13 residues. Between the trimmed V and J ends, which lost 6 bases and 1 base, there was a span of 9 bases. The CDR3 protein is CASRDSSNTEAFF. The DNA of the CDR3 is TGTGCCAGCAGGGACAGTTCGAACACTGAAGCTTTCTTT.

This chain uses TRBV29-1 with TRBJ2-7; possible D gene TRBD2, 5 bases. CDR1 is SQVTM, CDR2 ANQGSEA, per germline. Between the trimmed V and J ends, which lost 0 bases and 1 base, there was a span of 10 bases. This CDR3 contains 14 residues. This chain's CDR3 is CSVEETRRSYEQYF. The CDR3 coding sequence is TGCAGCGTTGAAGAAACTAGACGGTCCTACGAGCAGTACTTC.

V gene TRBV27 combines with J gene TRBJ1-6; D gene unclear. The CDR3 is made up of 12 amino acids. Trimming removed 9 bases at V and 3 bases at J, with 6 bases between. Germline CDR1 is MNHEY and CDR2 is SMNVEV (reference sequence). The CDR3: CASQRYNSPLHF. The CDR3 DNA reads TGTGCCAGTCAGCGCTATAATTCACCCCTCCACTTT.

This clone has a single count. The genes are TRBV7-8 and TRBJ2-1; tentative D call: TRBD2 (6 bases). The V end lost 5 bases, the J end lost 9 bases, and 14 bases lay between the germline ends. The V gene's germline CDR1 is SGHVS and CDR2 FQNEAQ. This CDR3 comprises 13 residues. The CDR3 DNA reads TGTGCCAGCAGCGCAGAGGCGGGGCCTGAGCAGTTCTTC. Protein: CASSAEAGPEQFF.

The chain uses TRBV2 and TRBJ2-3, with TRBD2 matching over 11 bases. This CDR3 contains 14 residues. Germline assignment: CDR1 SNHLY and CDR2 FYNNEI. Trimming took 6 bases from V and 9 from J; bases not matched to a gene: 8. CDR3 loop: CASRLAGGRVTQYF. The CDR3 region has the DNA TGTGCCAGCAGGCTAGCGGGGGGACGGGTCACGCAGTATTTT. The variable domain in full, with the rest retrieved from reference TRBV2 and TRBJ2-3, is EPEVTQTPSHQVTQMGQEVILRCVPISNHLYFYWYRQILGQKVEFLVSFYNNEISEKSEIFDDQFSVERPDGSNFTLKIRSTKLEDSAMYFCASRLAGGRVTQYFGPGTRLTVL.

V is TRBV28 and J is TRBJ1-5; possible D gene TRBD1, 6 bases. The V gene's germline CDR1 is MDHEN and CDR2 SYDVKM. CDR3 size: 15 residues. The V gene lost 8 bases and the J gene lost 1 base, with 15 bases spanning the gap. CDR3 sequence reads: CASGLQGLSNQPQHF. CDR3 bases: TGTGCCAGCGGTCTCCAGGGGTTGAGCAATCAGCCCCAGCATTTT.

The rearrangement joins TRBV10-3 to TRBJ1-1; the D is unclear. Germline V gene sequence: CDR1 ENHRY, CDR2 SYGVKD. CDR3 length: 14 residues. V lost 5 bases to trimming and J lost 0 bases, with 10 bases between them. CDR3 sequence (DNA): TGTGCCATCAGTCCACAGTACATGAACACTGAAGCTTTCTTT. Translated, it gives CAISPQYMNTEAFF.

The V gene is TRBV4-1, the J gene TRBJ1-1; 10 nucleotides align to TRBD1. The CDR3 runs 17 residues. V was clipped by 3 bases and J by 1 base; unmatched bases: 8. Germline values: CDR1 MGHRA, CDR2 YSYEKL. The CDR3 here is CASSHGAGTGENTEAFF. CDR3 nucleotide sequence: TGCGCCAGCAGCCACGGCGCTGGGACAGGGGAGAACACTGAAGCTTTCTTT.

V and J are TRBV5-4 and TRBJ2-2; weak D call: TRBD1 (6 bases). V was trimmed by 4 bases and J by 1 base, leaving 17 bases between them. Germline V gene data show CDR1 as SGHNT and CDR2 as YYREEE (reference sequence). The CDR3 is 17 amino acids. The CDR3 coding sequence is TGTGCCAGCAGCGGGCCCTCGGGACACAAGAACACCGGGGAGCTGTTTTTT. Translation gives CASSGPSGHKNTGELFF. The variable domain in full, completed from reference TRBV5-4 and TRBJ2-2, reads ETGVTQSPTHLIKTRGQQVTLRCSSQSGHNTVSWYQQALGQGPQFIFQYYREEENGRGNFPPRFSGLQFPNYSSELNVNALELDDSALYLCASSGPSGHKNTGELFFGEGSRLTVL.

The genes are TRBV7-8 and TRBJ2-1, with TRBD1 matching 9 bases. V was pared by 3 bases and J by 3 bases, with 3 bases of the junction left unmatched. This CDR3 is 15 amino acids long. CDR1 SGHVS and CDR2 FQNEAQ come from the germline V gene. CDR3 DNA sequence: TGTGCCAGCAGCTTGGGACAGGGTAGCTACAATGAGCAGTTCTTC. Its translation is CASSLGQGSYNEQFF. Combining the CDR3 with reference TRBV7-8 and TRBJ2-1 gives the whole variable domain GAGVSQSPRYKVAKRGQDVALRCDPISGHVSLFWYQQALGQGPEFLTYFQNEAQLDKSGLPSDRFFAERPEGSVSTLKIQRTQQEDSAVYLCASSLGQGSYNEQFFGPGTRLTVL.

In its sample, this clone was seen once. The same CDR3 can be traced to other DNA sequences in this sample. CDR3 sequence reads: CASSLAGTSDTQYF. CDR3 DNA sequence: TGTGCCAGCAGTTTAGCGGGGACCTCAGATACGCAGTATTTT. The rearrangement joins TRBV6-2 or TRBV6-3 to TRBJ2-3; 8 bases line up with TRBD2. The ends lost 4 bases at V and 4 bases at J; junction bases unmatched: 4. Germline assignment: CDR1 MNHEY and CDR2 SVGEGT. This CDR3 has 14 residues.

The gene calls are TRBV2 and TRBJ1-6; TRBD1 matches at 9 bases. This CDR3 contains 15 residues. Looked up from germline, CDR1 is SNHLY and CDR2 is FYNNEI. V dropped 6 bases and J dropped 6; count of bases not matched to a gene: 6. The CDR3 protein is CASRLQGAGNSPLHF. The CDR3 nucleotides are TGTGCCAGCAGACTACAGGGGGCAGGTAATTCACCCCTCCACTTT.

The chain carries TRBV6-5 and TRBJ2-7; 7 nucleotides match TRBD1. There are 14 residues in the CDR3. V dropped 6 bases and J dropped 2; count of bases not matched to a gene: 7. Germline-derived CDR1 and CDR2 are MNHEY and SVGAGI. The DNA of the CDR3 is TGTGCCAGCAGACCCCGACAGGGCCCCTACGAGCAGTACTTC. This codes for CASRPRQGPYEQYF.

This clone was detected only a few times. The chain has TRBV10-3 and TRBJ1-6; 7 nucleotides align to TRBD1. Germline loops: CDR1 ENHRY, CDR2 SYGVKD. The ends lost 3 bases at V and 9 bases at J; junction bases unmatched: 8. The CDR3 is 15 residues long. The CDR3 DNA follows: TGTGCCATCAGTGACCGGGACAGCCGCGGTTCACCCCTCCACTTT. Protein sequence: CAISDRDSRGSPLHF.

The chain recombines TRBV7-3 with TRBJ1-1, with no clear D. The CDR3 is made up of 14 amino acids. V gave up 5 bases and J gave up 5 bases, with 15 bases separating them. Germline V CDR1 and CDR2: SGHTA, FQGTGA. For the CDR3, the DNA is TGTGCCAGCAGCACCTCGCTCCCGGGGACTGAAGCTTTCTTT. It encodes CASSTSLPGTEAFF.

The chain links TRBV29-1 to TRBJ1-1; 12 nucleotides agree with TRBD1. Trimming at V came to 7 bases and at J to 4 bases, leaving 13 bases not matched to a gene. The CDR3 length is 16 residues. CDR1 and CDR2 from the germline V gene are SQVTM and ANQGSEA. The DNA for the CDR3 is TGCAGCGCTGGGGGGACAGGGGGCCTTATAAGCACTGAAGCTTTCTTT. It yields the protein CSAGGTGGLISTEAFF.